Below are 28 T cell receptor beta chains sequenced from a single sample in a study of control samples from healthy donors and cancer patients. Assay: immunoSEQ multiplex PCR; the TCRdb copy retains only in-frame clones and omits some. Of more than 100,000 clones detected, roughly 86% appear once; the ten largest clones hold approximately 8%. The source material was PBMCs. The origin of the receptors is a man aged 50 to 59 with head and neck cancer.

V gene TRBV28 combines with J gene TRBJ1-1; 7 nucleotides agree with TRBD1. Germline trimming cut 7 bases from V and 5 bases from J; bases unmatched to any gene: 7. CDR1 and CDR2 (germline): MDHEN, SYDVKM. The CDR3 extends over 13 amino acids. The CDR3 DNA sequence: TGTGCCAGCATTCTCCAGGGGGGAACTGAAGCTTTCTTT. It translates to CASILQGGTEAFF.

CDR3 loop: CASSHRLAGRRQNYEQYF. The DNA for the CDR3 is TGCGCCAGCAGCCATCGACTAGCGGGACGACGTCAAAACTACGAGCAGTACTTC. The chain has TRBV4-1 and TRBJ2-7; 11 nucleotides match TRBD2. CDR1 and CDR2 from the germline V gene are MGHRA and YSYEKL. J gave up 3 bases and V 3 bases, and 13 bases lay outside the gene matches. The CDR3 is 18 residues long.

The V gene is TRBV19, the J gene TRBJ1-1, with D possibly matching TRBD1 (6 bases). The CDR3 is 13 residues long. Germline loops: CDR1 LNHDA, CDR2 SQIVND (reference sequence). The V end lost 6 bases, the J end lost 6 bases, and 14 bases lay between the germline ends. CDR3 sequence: CASSFTRGSEAFF. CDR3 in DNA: TGTGCCAGTAGCTTCACCAGGGGCTCTGAAGCTTTCTTT.

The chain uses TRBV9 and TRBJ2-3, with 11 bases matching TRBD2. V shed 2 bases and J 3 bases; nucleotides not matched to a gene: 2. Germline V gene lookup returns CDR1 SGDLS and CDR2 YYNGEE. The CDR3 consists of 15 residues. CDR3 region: CASSVSGRGTDTQYF. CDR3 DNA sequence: TGTGCCAGCAGCGTTAGCGGGAGGGGGACAGATACGCAGTATTTT.

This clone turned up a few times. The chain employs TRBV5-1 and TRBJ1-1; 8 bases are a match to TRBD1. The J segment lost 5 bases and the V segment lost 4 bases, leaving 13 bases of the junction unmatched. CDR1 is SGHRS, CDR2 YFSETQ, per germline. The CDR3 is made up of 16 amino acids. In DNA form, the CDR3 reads TGCGCCAGCAGCGGGGGGCTGGGGACAGGATTTACTGAAGCTTTCTTT. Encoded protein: CASSGGLGTGFTEAFF.

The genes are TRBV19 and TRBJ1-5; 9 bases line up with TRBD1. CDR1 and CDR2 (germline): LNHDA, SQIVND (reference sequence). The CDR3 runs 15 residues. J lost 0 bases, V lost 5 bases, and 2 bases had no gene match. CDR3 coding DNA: TGTGCCAGTAGTGGACAGGGGAATAGCAATCAGCCCCAGCATTTT. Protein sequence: CASSGQGNSNQPQHF.

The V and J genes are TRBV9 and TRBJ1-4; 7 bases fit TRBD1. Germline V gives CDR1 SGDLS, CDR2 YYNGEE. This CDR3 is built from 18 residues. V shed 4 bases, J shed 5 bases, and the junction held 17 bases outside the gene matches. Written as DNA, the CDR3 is TGTGCCAGCAGCTCCAGGGACAGCGAGGGTCGGGTGAATGAAAAACTGTTTTTT. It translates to CASSSRDSEGRVNEKLFF.

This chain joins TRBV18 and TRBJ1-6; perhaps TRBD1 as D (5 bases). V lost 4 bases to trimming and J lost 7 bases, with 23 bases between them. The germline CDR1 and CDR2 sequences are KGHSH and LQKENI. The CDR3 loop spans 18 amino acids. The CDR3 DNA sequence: TGTGCCAGCTCACTCTTATCCGACAGCACCCACAGCAATTCACCCCTCCACTTT. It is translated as CASSLLSDSTHSNSPLHF.

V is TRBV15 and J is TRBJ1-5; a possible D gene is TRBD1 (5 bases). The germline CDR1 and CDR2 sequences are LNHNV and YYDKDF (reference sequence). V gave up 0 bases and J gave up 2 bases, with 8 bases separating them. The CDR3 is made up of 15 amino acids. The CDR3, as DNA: TGTGCCACCAGCAGAGAGCGGGGCGGCAATCAGCCCCAGCATTTT. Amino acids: CATSRERGGNQPQHF.

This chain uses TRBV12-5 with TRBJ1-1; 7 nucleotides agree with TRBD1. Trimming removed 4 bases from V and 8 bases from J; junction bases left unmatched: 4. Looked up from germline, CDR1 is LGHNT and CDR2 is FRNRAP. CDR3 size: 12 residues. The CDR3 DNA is TGTGCTAGTGGTTGGATGGACAGGGAAGCTTTCTTT. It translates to CASGWMDREAFF.

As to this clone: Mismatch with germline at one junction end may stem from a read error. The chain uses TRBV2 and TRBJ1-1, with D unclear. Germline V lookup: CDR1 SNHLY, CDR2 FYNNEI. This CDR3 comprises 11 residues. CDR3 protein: CASSANPEAFF. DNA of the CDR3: TGTGCCAGCAGTGCGAACCCTGAAGCTTTCTTT.

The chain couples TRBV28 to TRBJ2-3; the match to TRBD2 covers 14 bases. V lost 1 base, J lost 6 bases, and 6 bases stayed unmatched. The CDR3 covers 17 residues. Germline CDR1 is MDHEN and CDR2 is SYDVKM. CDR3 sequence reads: CASSLSGTSGSFDTQYF. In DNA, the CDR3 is TGTGCCAGCAGTTTATCCGGGACTAGCGGGAGTTTTGATACGCAGTATTTT.

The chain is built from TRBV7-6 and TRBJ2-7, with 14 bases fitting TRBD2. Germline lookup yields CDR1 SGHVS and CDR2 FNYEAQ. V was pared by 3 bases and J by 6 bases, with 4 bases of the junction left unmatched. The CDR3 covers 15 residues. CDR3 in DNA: TGTGCCAGCAGCTTGGGACTAGCGGGAGCCTCCGAGCAGTACTTC. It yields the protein CASSLGLAGASEQYF.

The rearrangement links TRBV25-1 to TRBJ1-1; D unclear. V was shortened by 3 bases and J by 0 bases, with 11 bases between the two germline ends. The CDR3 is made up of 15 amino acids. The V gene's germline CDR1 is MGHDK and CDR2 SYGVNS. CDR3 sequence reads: CASSDPSTMNTEAFF. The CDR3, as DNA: TGTGCCAGCAGTGACCCGTCTACAATGAACACTGAAGCTTTCTTT.

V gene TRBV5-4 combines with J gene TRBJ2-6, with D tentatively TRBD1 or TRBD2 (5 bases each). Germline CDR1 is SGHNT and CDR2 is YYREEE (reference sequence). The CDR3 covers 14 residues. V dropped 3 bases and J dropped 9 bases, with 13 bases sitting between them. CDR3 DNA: TGTGCCAGCAGCTGGGGGAACCTGGGCAACGTCCTGACTTTC. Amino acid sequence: CASSWGNLGNVLTF.

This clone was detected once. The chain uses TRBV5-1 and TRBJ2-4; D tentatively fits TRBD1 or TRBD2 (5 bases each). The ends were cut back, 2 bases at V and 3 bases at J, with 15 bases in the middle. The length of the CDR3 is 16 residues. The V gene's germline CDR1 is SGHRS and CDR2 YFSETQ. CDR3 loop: CASSFGTFRGKNIQYF. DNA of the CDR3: TGCGCCAGCAGCTTCGGGACCTTCCGAGGCAAAAACATTCAGTACTTC.

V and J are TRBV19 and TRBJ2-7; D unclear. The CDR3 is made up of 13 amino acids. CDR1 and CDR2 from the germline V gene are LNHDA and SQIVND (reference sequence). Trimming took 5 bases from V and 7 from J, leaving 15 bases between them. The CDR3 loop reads CASSLRSSWEQYF. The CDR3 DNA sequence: TGTGCCAGTAGTCTCAGGTCCTCCTGGGAGCAGTACTTC. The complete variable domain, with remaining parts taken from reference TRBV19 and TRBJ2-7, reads DGGITQSPKYLFRKEGQNVTLSCEQNLNHDAMYWYRQDPGQGLRLIYYSQIVNDFQKGDIAEGYSVSREKKESFPLTVTSAQKNPTAFYLCASSLRSSWEQYFGPGTRLTVT.

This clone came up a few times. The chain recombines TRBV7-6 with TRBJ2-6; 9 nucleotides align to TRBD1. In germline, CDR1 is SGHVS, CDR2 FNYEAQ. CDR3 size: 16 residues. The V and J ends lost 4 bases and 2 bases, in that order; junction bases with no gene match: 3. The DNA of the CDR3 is TGTGCCAGCAGCTCAGGACAGGGGACTGGGGCCAACGTCCTGACTTTC. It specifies CASSSGQGTGANVLTF. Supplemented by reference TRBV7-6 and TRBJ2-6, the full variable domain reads GAGVSQSPRYKVTKRGQDVALRCDPISGHVSLYWYRQALGQGPEFLTYFNYEAQQDKSGLPNDRFSAERPEGSISTLTIQRTEQRDSAMYRCASSSGQGTGANVLTFGAGSRLTVL.

The CDR3 is CASSRRDTEAFF. The CDR3 bases are TGTGCCAGCTCAAGGAGGGACACTGAAGCTTTCTTT. The V and J genes are TRBV18 and TRBJ1-1, with D unclear. V was clipped by 5 bases and J by 3 bases, with 7 bases between them. There are 12 residues in the CDR3. The germline gives CDR1 KGHSH, CDR2 LQKENI.

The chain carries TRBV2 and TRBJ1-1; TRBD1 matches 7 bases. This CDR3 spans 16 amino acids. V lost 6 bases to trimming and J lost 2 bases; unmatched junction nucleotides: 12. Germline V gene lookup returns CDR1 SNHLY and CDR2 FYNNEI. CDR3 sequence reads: CASSPDRVRFNTEAFF. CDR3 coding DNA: TGTGCCAGCAGCCCCGACAGGGTTCGATTTAACACTGAAGCTTTCTTT.

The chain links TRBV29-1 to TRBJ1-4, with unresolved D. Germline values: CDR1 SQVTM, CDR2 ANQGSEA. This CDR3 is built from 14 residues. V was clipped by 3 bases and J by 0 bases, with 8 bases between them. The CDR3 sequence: CSVDPQATNEKLFF. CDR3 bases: TGCAGCGTTGATCCACAAGCAACTAATGAAAAACTGTTTTTT.

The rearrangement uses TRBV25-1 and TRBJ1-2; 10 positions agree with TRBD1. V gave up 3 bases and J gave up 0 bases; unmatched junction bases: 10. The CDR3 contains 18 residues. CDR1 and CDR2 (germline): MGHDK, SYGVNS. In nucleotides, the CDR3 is TGTGCCAGCAGTGATAGCCGGGACAGGGGCCTAGCTAACTATGGCTACACCTTC. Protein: CASSDSRDRGLANYGYTF.

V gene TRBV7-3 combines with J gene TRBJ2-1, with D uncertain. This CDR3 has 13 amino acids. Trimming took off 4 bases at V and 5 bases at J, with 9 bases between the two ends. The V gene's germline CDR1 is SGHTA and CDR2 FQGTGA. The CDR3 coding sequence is TGTGCCAGCAGCTCATGGGGAAACAATGAGCAGTTCTTC. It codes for CASSSWGNNEQFF.

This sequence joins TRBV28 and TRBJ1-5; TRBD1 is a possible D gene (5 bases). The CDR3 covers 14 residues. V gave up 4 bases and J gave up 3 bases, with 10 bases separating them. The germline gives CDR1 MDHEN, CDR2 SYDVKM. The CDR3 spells CASSSNRHNQPQHF. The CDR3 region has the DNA TGTGCCAGCAGTTCGAACAGGCACAATCAGCCCCAGCATTTT.

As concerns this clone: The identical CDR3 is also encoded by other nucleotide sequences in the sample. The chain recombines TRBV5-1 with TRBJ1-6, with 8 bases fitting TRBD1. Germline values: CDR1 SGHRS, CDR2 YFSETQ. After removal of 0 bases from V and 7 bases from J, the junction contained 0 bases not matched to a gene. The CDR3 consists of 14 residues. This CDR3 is CASSLGQGNSPLHF. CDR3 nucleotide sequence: TGCGCCAGCAGCTTGGGACAGGGGAATTCACCCCTCCACTTT.

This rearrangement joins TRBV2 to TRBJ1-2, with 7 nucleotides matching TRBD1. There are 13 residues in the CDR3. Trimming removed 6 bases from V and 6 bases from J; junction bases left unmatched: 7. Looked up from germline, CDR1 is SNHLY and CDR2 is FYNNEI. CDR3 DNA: TGTGCCAGCAGGGCAACAGGGGAGGATGGCTACACCTTC. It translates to CASRATGEDGYTF.

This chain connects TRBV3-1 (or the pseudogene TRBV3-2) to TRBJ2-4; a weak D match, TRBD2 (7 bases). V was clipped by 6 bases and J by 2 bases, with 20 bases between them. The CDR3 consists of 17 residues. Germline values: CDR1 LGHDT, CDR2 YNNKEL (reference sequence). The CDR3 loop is CASSRFQGGGTKNIQYF. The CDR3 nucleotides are TGTGCCAGCAGTCGTTTTCAGGGAGGGGGGACCAAAAACATTCAGTACTTC.

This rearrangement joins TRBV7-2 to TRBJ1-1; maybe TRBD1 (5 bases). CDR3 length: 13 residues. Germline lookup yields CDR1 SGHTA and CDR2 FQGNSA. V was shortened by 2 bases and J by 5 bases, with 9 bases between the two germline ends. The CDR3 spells CASSLWEGTEAFF. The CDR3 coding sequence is TGTGCCAGCAGCTTATGGGAGGGGACTGAAGCTTTCTTT. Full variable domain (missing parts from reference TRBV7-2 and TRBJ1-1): GAGVSQSPSNKVTEKGKDVELRCDPISGHTALYWYRQSLGQGLEFLIYFQGNSAPDKSGLPSDRFSAERTGGSVSTLTIQRTQQEDSAVYLCASSLWEGTEAFFGQGTRLTVV.